This entry is about one T cell receptor beta chain. What it binds is not known. Primers for the PCR totalled 60 Vbeta and 13 Jbeta. Assay: immunoSEQ multiplex PCR; the TCRdb copy retains only in-frame clones and omits some. This table holds tens of thousands of clones, roughly 66% found once. The data derive from a study of cytomegalovirus exposure and HLA in healthy donors. Study details: Most donors, 70% to 85% of several hundred genotyped, fell in the Caucasian-associated ancestry cluster. Regarding the study as a whole: The study dropped some indistinguishable V segments, TRBV6-2 and TRBV6-3 among them.

Trimming removed 1 base from V and 5 bases from J, with 14 bases in between. CDR3 length: 15 residues. Germline V gene lookup returns CDR1 SGHRS and CDR2 YFSETQ. Sequencing was performed on PBMCs. This TCR derives from a young man in good health and CMV-seronegative. V gene TRBV5-1 combines with J gene TRBJ2-3, with D perhaps matching TRBD1 (6 bases). The CDR3 loop is CASSLWQGQGDTQYF. CDR3 DNA sequence: TGCGCCAGCAGCTTGTGGCAGGGGCAGGGAGATACGCAGTATTTT.